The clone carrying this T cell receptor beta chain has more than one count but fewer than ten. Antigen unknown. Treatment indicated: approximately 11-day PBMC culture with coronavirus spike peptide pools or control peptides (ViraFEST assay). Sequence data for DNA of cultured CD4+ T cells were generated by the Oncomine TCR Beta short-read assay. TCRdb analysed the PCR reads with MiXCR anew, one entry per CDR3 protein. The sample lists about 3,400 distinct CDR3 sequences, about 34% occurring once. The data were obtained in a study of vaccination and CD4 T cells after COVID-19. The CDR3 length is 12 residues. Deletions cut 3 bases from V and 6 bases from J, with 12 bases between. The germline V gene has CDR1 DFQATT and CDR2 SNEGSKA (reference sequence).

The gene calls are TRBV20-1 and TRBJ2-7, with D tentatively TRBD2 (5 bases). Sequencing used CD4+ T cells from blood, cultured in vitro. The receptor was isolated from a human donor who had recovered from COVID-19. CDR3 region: CSASARGTEQYF. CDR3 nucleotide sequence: TGCAGTGCTAGTGCCCGGGGTACCGAGCAGTACTTC.